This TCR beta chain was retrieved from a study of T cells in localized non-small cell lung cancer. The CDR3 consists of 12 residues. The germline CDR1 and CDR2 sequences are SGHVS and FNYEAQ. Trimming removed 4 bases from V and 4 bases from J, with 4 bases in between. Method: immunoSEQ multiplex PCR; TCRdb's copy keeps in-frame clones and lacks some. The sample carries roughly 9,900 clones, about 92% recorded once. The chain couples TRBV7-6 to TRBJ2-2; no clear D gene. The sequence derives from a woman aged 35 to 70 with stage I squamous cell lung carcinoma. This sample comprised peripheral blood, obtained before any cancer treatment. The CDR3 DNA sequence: TGTGCCAGCAGCTCGGGCACCGGGGAGCTGTTTTTT. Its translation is CASSSGTGELFF.